The source of this T cell receptor (beta chain) is a study of T cell responses to AZD1222 COVID-19 vaccine. Remarks on this clone: The target antigen is unknown.

Findings of the study overall: The study identified only five to seven AZD1222 recipients as seropositive at baseline. Researchers took repertoire samples only after the peak T cell response had come.

This CDR3 spans 15 amino acids. The V end was cut by 5 bases, the J end by 0 bases, with 8 bases between. Germline V gene data show CDR1 as SGHTA and CDR2 as FQGNSA. Profiled with immunoSEQ multiplex PCR; TCRdb holds only in-frame clones, not every one. This table has 130,000 to 150,000 clones, around 89% appearing once. This sample comprised peripheral blood, obtained on day 0 of MenACWY control vaccination. This TCR was recovered from an adult in good health. The chain couples TRBV7-2 to TRBJ1-6; the D is unclear. The CDR3 sequence: CASSARDSYNSPLHF. CDR3 DNA sequence: TGTGCCAGCAGCGCCCGGGACTCCTATAATTCACCCCTCCACTTT. The variable domain in full, completed from reference TRBV7-2 and TRBJ1-6, reads GAGVSQSPSNKVTEKGKDVELRCDPISGHTALYWYRQSLGQGLEFLIYFQGNSAPDKSGLPSDRFSAERTGGSVSTLTIQRTQQEDSAVYLCASSARDSYNSPLHFGNGTRLTVT.